These T cell receptor beta chains were read from a single sample in a study of human thymus T cells. Here immunoSEQ multiplex PCR was the method, and the copy in TCRdb shows in-frame clones only, minus some. The table includes 100,000 to 150,000 clones, 90% to 95% detected once. The sequenced material came from thymus tissue. These TCRs come from a boy in the first two years of life with a congenital heart defect but otherwise immunologically healthy. Both conserved end residues are part of each CDR3. The order of the fields is clone size, J gene, V gene, D gene, CDR3 protein, CDR3 DNA. A D gene is named only where the DNA matches it firmly. Clone size is not always given. Where it is, it says once, few, many or a class for expanded clones.

NA,TRBJ1-2,TRBV4-1,NA,CASSQNLDGERNRGGYTF,TGCGCCAGCAGCCAAAACCTCGACGGCGAGAGGAACCGGGGTGGCTACACCTTC
few,TRBJ1-1,TRBV4-2,NA,CASSQDRMNTEAFF,TGTGCCAGCAGCCAAGATCGGATGAACACTGAAGCTTTCTTT
NA,TRBJ2-7,TRBV28,NA,CASTPGQSYEQYF,TGTGCCAGCACCCCGGGGCAATCCTACGAGCAGTACTTC
NA,TRBJ1-2,TRBV20-1,NA,CSARGRYGYTF,TGCAGTGCTCGGGGCCGTTATGGCTACACCTTC
few,TRBJ1-6,TRBV7-2,NA,CASSLQQGGSPLHF,TGTGCCAGCAGCTTACAGCAGGGTGGATCACCCCTCCACTTT
NA,TRBJ2-3,TRBV5-4,NA,CASSLAEEDTQYF,TGTGCCAGCAGCTTGGCCGAGGAAGATACGCAGTATTTT
NA,TRBJ1-5,TRBV19,NA,CASSKGLSQPQHF,TGTGCCAGTAGTAAAGGGTTGTCGCAGCCCCAGCATTTT
NA,TRBJ1-2,TRBV6-4,NA,CASSDPDRWAYGYTF,TGTGCCAGCAGTGACCCTGATAGGTGGGCCTATGGCTACACCTTC
NA,TRBJ2-1,TRBV4-2,TRBD2,CASSQDVPALAGGEPWDNEQFF,TGTGCCAGCAGCCAAGATGTCCCGGCGCTAGCGGGGGGCGAGCCCTGGGACAATGAGCAGTTCTTC
NA,TRBJ1-1,TRBV5-1,TRBD1,CASSSGTGNTEAFF,TGCGCCAGCAGCTCCGGGACAGGAAACACTGAAGCTTTCTTT
NA,TRBJ2-3,TRBV28,NA,CASRGSPSTDTQYF,TGTGCCAGCAGAGGGAGTCCCAGCACAGATACGCAGTATTTT
NA,TRBJ1-6,TRBV7-2,TRBD1,CASSLGQADYNSPLHF,TGTGCCAGCAGCTTGGGACAGGCGGATTATAATTCACCCCTCCACTTT
NA,TRBJ2-7,TRBV6-1,TRBD1,CAITCPDRGYEQYF,TGTGCCATCACCTGCCCAGACAGGGGATACGAGCAGTACTTC
NA,TRBJ2-2,TRBV29-1,NA,CSGSCGTGELFF,TGCAGCGGCAGCTGTGGGACCGGGGAGCTGTTTTTT
NA,TRBJ2-3,TRBV4-2,NA,CASRQKGRGSTDTQYF,TGTGCCAGCAGGCAGAAAGGGCGCGGGAGCACAGATACGCAGTATTTT
NA,TRBJ2-7,TRBV4-3,TRBD2,CASSQEGPGTSGGASYEQYF,TGCGCCAGCAGCCAGGAGGGGCCCGGGACTAGCGGGGGGGCCTCCTACGAGCAGTACTTC
NA,TRBJ2-7,TRBV7-9,TRBD1,CASSLTTGVAPTRTQYF,TGTGCCAGCAGCTTAACCACAGGGGTGGCTCCTACGAGGACTCAGTACTTC
NA,TRBJ1-4,TRBV4-2,TRBD1,CASGRQGRTNEKLFF,TGTGCCAGCGGGCGACAGGGGAGGACTAATGAAAAACTGTTTTTT
NA,TRBJ1-1,TRBV4-3,NA,CASSHGVSTEAFF,TGCGCCAGCAGCCATGGGGTGAGCACTGAAGCTTTCTTT
NA,TRBJ2-1,TRBV7-6,NA,CASSLVSPAGRREQFF,TGTGCCAGCAGCTTAGTCTCTCCCGCAGGAAGGCGTGAGCAGTTCTTC
NA,TRBJ1-6,TRBV6-6,NA,CASRPTENSPLHF,TGTGCCAGCAGACCAACCGAGAATTCACCCCTCCACTTT
NA,TRBJ1-2,TRBV6-5,NA,CASSYGGYTF,TGTGCCAGCAGTTACGGAGGCTACACCTTC
NA,TRBJ1-2,TRBV28,TRBD1,CASSPSQGSYGYTF,TGTGCCAGCAGTCCCTCACAGGGGAGCTATGGCTACACCTTC
NA,TRBJ2-2,TRBV30,NA,CAWSVRQGGGGELFF,TGTGCCTGGAGTGTACGACAGGGAGGAGGCGGGGAGCTGTTTTTT
NA,TRBJ1-1,TRBV19,TRBD1,CASSSTPRGQNTEAFF,TGTGCCAGTAGCTCAACTCCCAGGGGGCAAAACACTGAAGCTTTCTTT